The 17 T cell receptor beta chains given below trace back to one sample, sequenced in a study of blood T cell repertoires in COVID-19. Sequencing used immunoSEQ multiplex PCR; TCRdb keeps in-frame clones, though not all of them. The sample carries 130,000 to 150,000 clones, 65% to 90% recorded once. Sequencing was performed on peripheral blood. The source is a man in his 60s with active or convalescent COVID-19.

The V and J genes are TRBV3-1 (or the pseudogene TRBV3-2) and TRBJ1-1; the D is unclear. Germline CDR1 is LGHDT and CDR2 is YNNKEL (reference sequence). The V and J ends lost 0 bases and 4 bases respectively, with 9 bases between them. This CDR3 contains 14 residues. The CDR3 is CASSQDLGGTEAFF. CDR3 sequence (DNA): TGTGCCAGCAGCCAAGATTTAGGAGGCACTGAAGCTTTCTTT.

V gene TRBV14 combines with J gene TRBJ2-3, with TRBD1 matching 10 bases. The length of the CDR3 is 16 residues. Per germline, CDR1 SGHDN and CDR2 FVKESK. The ends lost 0 bases at V and 3 bases at J; junction bases unmatched: 3. The CDR3 is CASSQDWGQGTDTQYF. As DNA, the CDR3 is TGTGCCAGCAGCCAAGATTGGGGACAGGGGACAGATACGCAGTATTTT.

CDR3 in amino acids: CASTPMRDNQPQHF. CDR3 bases: TGTGCCAGCACCCCAATGCGTGACAATCAGCCCCAGCATTTT. This rearrangement joins TRBV6-2 or TRBV6-3 to TRBJ1-5; no reliable D call. The CDR3 runs 14 residues. Germline loops: CDR1 MNHEY, CDR2 SVGEGT. V was shortened by 7 bases and J by 3 bases, with 13 bases between the two germline ends.

V gene TRBV6-2 or TRBV6-3 combines with J gene TRBJ2-5; possible D gene TRBD2, 6 bases. The CDR3 runs 13 residues. The ends were cut back, 3 bases at V and 5 bases at J, with 10 bases in the middle. Germline V CDR1 and CDR2: MNHEY, SVGEGT. In nucleotides, the CDR3 is TGTGCCAGCAGTTATTCAGGGAGGGAGACCCAGTACTTC. Encoded protein: CASSYSGRETQYF.

The chain combines TRBV12-3 or TRBV12-4 with TRBJ1-2; D is uncertain. Trimming removed 2 bases from V and 8 bases from J, with 12 bases in between. This CDR3 region has 13 residues. The CDR3: CASSLFRGRGYTF. The CDR3 DNA sequence: TGTGCCAGCAGTTTATTCAGAGGGAGAGGCTACACCTTC.

The chain carries TRBV6-5 and TRBJ2-1; 9 bases are a match to TRBD2. Trimming at V came to 5 bases and at J to 4 bases, leaving 6 bases not matched to a gene. Germline CDR1 is MNHEY and CDR2 is SVGAGI. CDR3 length equals 15 residues. The CDR3 nucleotides read TGTGCCAGCAGTCGACTAGCGGAGCAGTACAATGAGCAGTTCTTC. Encoded protein: CASSRLAEQYNEQFF.

This clone was found a few times. The chain is built from TRBV5-6 and TRBJ2-5, with D perhaps TRBD2 (6 bases). This CDR3 contains 16 residues. Germline-derived CDR1 and CDR2 are SGHDT and YYEEEE. Trimming pared 4 bases from V and 0 bases from J, leaving 16 bases between. CDR3 sequence (DNA): TGTGCCAGCAGCCCCTTAGCGGAGTCGTACCAAGAGACCCAGTACTTC. It is translated as CASSPLAESYQETQYF.

This chain joins TRBV7-9 and TRBJ2-1, with D tentatively TRBD1 (6 bases). Between the trimmed V and J ends, which lost 4 bases and 1 base, there was a span of 11 bases. Germline V gene data show CDR1 as SEHNR and CDR2 as FQNEAQ (reference sequence). The CDR3 is 15 residues long. The CDR3 nucleotides are TGTGCCAGCAGCTCCTACAGGGATTCCTACAATGAGCAGTTCTTC. This encodes CASSSYRDSYNEQFF.

The gene calls are TRBV2 and TRBJ1-5, with D possibly TRBD1 on 6 matching bases. Trimming took off 1 base at V and 4 bases at J, with 17 bases between the two ends. The CDR3 sequence is 17 residues long. CDR1 is SNHLY, CDR2 FYNNEI, per germline. CDR3 sequence (DNA): TGTGCCAGCAGTGAAGTCGCGTCACAGGGCCTTAATCAGCCCCAGCATTTT. Translating it yields CASSEVASQGLNQPQHF.

The chain links TRBV5-1 to TRBJ1-1; D uncertain. The germline V gene encodes CDR1 SGHRS and CDR2 YFSETQ. V was pared by 4 bases and J by 0 bases, with 16 bases between. CDR3 length equals 16 residues. The CDR3 DNA follows: TGCGCCAGCAGCGGGCCGTTTGGCAGAATGAACACTGAAGCTTTCTTT. Amino acid sequence: CASSGPFGRMNTEAFF.

J is TRBJ2-1 and V is TRBV2, with 11 bases fitting TRBD2. The CDR3 is made up of 13 amino acids. V trimming: 8 bases; J trimming: 7 bases; junction bases outside the gene matches: 4. CDR1 is SNHLY, CDR2 FYNNEI, per germline. In nucleotides, the CDR3 is TGTGCCAGCTCGCCTAGCGGGAGGAATGAGCAGTTCTTC. Translated, it gives CASSPSGRNEQFF.

This clone turned up a few times. The chain couples TRBV7-2 to TRBJ1-6, with 11 bases matching TRBD1. Trimming removed 4 bases from V and 7 bases from J; junction bases left unmatched: 6. Germline loops: CDR1 SGHTA, CDR2 FQGNSA. The CDR3 length is 16 residues. Here the CDR3 reads CASSSFGTGGNSPLHF. CDR3 bases: TGTGCCAGCAGCTCCTTCGGGACAGGGGGAAATTCACCCCTCCACTTT. The complete variable domain, with remaining parts taken from reference TRBV7-2 and TRBJ1-6, reads GAGVSQSPSNKVTEKGKDVELRCDPISGHTALYWYRQSLGQGLEFLIYFQGNSAPDKSGLPSDRFSAERTGGSVSTLTIQRTQQEDSAVYLCASSSFGTGGNSPLHFGNGTRLTVT.

This clone was counted a single time. This chain connects TRBV7-9 to TRBJ2-1; the D is unclear. The germline V gene encodes CDR1 SEHNR and CDR2 FQNEAQ (reference sequence). The CDR3 spans 13 residues. Trimming removed 0 bases at V and 5 bases at J, with 5 bases between. As DNA, the CDR3 is TGTGCCAGCAGCTTAGCCCGAGACAATGAGCAGTTCTTC. Translation gives CASSLARDNEQFF.

The J gene is TRBJ2-2, the V gene TRBV19; D possibly corresponds to TRBD1 (5 bases). Germline CDR1 reads LNHDA; CDR2 reads SQIVND (reference sequence). Trimming cost V 6 bases and J 0 bases, with 14 bases left between them. This CDR3 contains 16 residues. The CDR3 loop is CASRVGPLPNTGELFF. CDR3 DNA: TGTGCCAGTAGGGTGGGGCCTCTTCCGAACACCGGGGAGCTGTTTTTT.

The V and J genes are TRBV15 and TRBJ2-1; 11 bases line up with TRBD2. This CDR3 is built from 17 residues. With 0 bases clipped from V and 4 bases from J, the junction kept 5 bases outside the gene matches. CDR1 is LNHNV, CDR2 YYDKDF, per germline (reference sequence). Here the CDR3 reads CATSRDMGTSGYNEQFF. In DNA, the CDR3 is TGTGCCACCAGCAGAGATATGGGGACTAGCGGATACAATGAGCAGTTCTTC.

The chain links TRBV3-1 (or the pseudogene TRBV3-2) to TRBJ1-6; weak D call: TRBD1 (6 bases). This CDR3 has 14 residues. Germline V gene data show CDR1 as LGHDT and CDR2 as YNNKEL (reference sequence). V was pared by 3 bases and J by 6 bases, with 9 bases between. In DNA, the CDR3 is TGTGCCAGCAGCCAGACAGGTTCTAATTCACCCCTCCACTTT. The encoded protein is CASSQTGSNSPLHF.

The rearrangement uses TRBV27 and TRBJ2-1, with D tentatively TRBD1 (5 bases). Trimming pared 5 bases from V and 4 bases from J, leaving 9 bases between. CDR1 and CDR2 from the germline V gene are MNHEY and SMNVEV (reference sequence). This CDR3 is built from 13 residues. CDR3 region: CASSVRQYNEQFF. The CDR3 DNA follows: TGTGCCAGCAGTGTTAGACAGTACAATGAGCAGTTCTTC.